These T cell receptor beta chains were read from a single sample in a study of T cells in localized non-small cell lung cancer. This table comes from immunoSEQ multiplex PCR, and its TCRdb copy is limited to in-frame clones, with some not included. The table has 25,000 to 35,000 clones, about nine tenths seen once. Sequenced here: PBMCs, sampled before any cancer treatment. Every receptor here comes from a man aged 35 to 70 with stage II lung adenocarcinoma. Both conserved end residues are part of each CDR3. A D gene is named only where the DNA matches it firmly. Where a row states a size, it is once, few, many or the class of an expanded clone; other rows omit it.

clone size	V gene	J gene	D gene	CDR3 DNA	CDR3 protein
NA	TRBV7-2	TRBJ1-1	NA	TGTGCCAGCAGCTTAGGGGGGCACACTGAAGCTTTCTTT	CASSLGGHTEAFF
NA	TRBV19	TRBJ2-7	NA	TGTGCCAGTAGTTGGGGGCCGCTTTTAGAGCAGTACTTC	CASSWGPLLEQYF
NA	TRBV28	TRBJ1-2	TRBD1	TGTGCCAGCAGTCCAGGGGGGGGGTCGGACTATGGCTACACCTTC	CASSPGGGSDYGYTF
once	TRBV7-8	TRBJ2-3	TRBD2	TGTGCCAGCAGCTTTGGGACTATCACAGATACGCAGTATTTT	CASSFGTITDTQYF
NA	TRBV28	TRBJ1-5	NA	TGTGCCAGCAACAGTCAGCCCCAGCATTTT	CASNSQPQHF
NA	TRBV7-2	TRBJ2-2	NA	TGTGCCAGCAGCCCAGGACTAAACACCGGGGAGCTGTTTTTT	CASSPGLNTGELFF
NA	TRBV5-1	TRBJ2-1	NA	TGCGCCAGCAGCCTCACCCCAAGGGAGCAGTTCTTC	CASSLTPREQFF
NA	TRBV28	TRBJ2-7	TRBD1	TGTGCCAGCAGTTCCTACAGGGGGGTGGACGAGCAGTACTTC	CASSSYRGVDEQYF
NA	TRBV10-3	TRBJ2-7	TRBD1	TGTGCCATCAGGGACAGGGACAGGGAGTACTTC	CAIRDRDREYF
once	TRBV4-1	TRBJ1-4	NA	TGCGCCAGCAGCCAAGATTCTTCGGGGGAAAAACTGTTTTTT	CASSQDSSGEKLFF
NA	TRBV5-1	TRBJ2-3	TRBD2	TGCGCCAGCAGCATACTTAGCGGGATGGGTGCAGATACGCAGTATTTT	CASSILSGMGADTQYF
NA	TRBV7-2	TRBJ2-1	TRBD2	TGTGCCAGCAGCACGACTAGCGGGGCATACAATGAGCAGTTCTTC	CASSTTSGAYNEQFF
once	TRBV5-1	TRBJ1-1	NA	TGCGCCAGCAGCTTGAACGAGGGCATGAACACTGAAGCTTTCTTT	CASSLNEGMNTEAFF
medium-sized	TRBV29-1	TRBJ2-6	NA	TGCAGCGTCACTTCTGGGGCCAACGTCCTGACTTTC	CSVTSGANVLTF
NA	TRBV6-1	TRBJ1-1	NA	TGTGCCAGCACGATAGGGGGGACAAGGAACACTGAAGCTTTCTTT	CASTIGGTRNTEAFF
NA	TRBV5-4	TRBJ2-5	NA	TGTGCCAGCCAGCGGGACAAAACCGAAGAGACCCAGTACTTC	CASQRDKTEETQYF
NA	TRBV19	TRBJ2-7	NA	TGTGCCAGTAGTATAGTGACTTTTGGCAGCCACTACGAGCAGTACTTC	CASSIVTFGSHYEQYF
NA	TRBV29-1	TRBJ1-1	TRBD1	TGCAGCGTGGGGGACAGGCGGGACATGAACACTGAAGCTTTCTTT	CSVGDRRDMNTEAFF
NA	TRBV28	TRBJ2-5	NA	TGTGCCAGCAGTTCCTTCCGGGTCCCGAGGGAAAAGACCCAGTACTTC	CASSSFRVPREKTQYF
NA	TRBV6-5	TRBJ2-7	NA	TGTGCCAGCAGATCGGCGGGGTATAACGAGCAGTACTTC	CASRSAGYNEQYF
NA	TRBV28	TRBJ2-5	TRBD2	TGTGCCAGCAGTTTAAGCGGGGTGAGGGCCCAGTACTTC	CASSLSGVRAQYF
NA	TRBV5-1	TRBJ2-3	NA	TGCGCCAGCACCCGGGAGTTGGCGGGTCGCACAGATACGCAGTATTTT	CASTRELAGRTDTQYF
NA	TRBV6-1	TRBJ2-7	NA	TGTGCCAGCAGTGCCGGAGGGGGGGGAACGGAGCAGTACTTC	CASSAGGGGTEQYF
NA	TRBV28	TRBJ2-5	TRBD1	TGTGCCAGCATACACACCTGGGCAGGGGGTGGGACCCAGTACTTC	CASIHTWAGGGTQYF
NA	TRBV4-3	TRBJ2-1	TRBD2	TGCGCCAGCAGCCAAGAAAAAGAAGCGGGAGCCTACAATGAGCAGTTCTTC	CASSQEKEAGAYNEQFF
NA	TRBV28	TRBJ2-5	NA	TGTGCCAGCAGTTTACCCGGGAGAGAGACCCAGTACTTC	CASSLPGRETQYF
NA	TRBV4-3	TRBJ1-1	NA	TGCGCCAGCAGCCAAGATGGCCAGCTAACGAACACTGAAGCTTTCTTT	CASSQDGQLTNTEAFF
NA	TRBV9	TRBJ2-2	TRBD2	TGTGCCAGCAGCGCCCCGACTCGACTAGCGGGAGTCGGCGGGGAGCTGTTTTTT	CASSAPTRLAGVGGELFF
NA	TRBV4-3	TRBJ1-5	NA	TGCGCCAGCAGCCAAACCACTGGTAGCAATCAGCCCCAGCATTTT	CASSQTTGSNQPQHF
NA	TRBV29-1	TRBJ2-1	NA	TGCAGCGTTGAGAGGACAAGCTCCTACAATGAGCAGTTCTTC	CSVERTSSYNEQFF
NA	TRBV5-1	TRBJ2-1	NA	TGCGCCAGCAGCCCGGAGGGACCGTACTCCTACAATGAGCAGTTCTTC	CASSPEGPYSYNEQFF
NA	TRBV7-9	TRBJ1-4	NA	TGTGCCAGCAGCTTAGCGGGGCTGAATGAAAAACTGTTTTTT	CASSLAGLNEKLFF
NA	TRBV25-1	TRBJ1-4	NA	TGTGCCAGCAGTGAATCAATACGGAAAGTGGGTGAAAAACTGTTTTTT	CASSESIRKVGEKLFF
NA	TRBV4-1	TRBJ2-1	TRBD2	TGCGCCAGCAGCCAAGAGATCGGACTAGCGGGAGATGAGCAGTTCTTC	CASSQEIGLAGDEQFF
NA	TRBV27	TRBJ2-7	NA	TGTGCCAGCAGTTTATCGGGCCCGACGAGGGGCAATGGCGAGCAGTACTTC	CASSLSGPTRGNGEQYF
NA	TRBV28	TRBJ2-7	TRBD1	TGTGCCAGCAGTCGTAGACAGGGGGTCTCCTACGAGCAGTACTTC	CASSRRQGVSYEQYF
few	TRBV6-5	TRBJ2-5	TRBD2	TGTGCCAGCAGCCCCCCGGGAGGGGGGACGGAGACCCAGTACTTC	CASSPPGGGTETQYF
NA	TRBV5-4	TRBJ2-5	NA	TGTGCCAGCAGCTTGGTTCAGGAGACCCAGTACTTC	CASSLVQETQYF
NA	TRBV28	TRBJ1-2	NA	TGTGCCAGCACCTTGGTCATAGGGGATGGCTACACCTTC	CASTLVIGDGYTF
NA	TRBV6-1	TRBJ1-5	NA	TGTGCCAGCAGTGAAGACGGAAGGGTTTGGCAGCCCCAGCATTTT	CASSEDGRVWQPQHF
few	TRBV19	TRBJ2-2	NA	TGTGCCATCGGCGGGATCTTAACCGGGGAGCTGTTTTTT	CAIGGILTGELFF
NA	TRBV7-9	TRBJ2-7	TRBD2	TGTGCCAGCAGCCAGGGAGGGTTGATCGAGCAGTACTTC	CASSQGGLIEQYF
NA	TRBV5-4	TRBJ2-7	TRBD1	TGTGCCAGCAGCTTGGACCGGACAGGGTATAACGAGCAGTACTTC	CASSLDRTGYNEQYF
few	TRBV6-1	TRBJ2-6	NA	TGTGCCAGCAGTGAGTCAGGGACTGGGGCCAACGTCCTGACTTTC	CASSESGTGANVLTF
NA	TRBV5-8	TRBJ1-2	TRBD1	TGTGCCAGCAGCTACCCGGGACAGGGTGTTGGCTACACCTTC	CASSYPGQGVGYTF
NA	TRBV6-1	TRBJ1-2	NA	TGTGCCAGCAGTGAAGCACAGGGAATCTATGGCTACACCTTC	CASSEAQGIYGYTF
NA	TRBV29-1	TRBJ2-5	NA	TGCAGCGTAAAACCCCCAACGGGGCTGGAGACCCAGTACTTC	CSVKPPTGLETQYF
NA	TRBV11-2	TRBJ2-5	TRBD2	TGTGCCAGCAGCTTAGGACTAGCGGGAGTAGGGTTATCAGAGACCCAGTACTTC	CASSLGLAGVGLSETQYF
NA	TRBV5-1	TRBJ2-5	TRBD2	TGCGCCAGCAGCTGGACTAGCGGGAGAGGTAAAGAGACCCAGTACTTC	CASSWTSGRGKETQYF
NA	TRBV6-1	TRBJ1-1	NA	TGTGCCAGCATCGACAGGCCTAACACTGAAGCTTTCTTT	CASIDRPNTEAFF
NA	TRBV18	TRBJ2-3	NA	TGTGCCAGCTCTCCTCGAATCGGGTCCGAGAATACGCAGTATTTT	CASSPRIGSENTQYF
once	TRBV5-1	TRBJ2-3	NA	TGCGCCAGCAGCTTGGACCTGGGAGATACGCAGTATTTT	CASSLDLGDTQYF
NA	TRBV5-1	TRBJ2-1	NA	TGCGCCAGCAGCTTGGTTAGGAGCTCCTACAATGAGCAGTTCTTC	CASSLVRSSYNEQFF
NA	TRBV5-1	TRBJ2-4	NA	TGCGCCAGCAGAGGGGATTCTTTAACTAAAAACATTCAGTACTTC	CASRGDSLTKNIQYF
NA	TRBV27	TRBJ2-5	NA	TGTGCCAGCAGTTCCCCCCAGGGAGGGGGAGAGACCCAGTACTTC	CASSSPQGGGETQYF